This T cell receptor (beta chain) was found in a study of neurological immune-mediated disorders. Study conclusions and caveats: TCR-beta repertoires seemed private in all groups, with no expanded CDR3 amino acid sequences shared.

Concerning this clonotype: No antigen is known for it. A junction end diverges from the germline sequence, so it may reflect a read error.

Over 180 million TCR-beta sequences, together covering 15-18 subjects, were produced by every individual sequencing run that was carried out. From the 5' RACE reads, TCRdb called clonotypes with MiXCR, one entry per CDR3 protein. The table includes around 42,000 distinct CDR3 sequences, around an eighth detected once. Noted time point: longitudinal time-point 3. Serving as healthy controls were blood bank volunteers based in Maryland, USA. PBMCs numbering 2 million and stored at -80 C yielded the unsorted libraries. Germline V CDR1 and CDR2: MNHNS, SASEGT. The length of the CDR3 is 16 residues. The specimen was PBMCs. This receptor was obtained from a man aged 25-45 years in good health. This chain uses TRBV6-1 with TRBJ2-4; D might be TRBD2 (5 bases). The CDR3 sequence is CSSSEWNSLAKSIQYF. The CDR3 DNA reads TGTTCCAGCAGTGAATGGAACTCTCTAGCCAAAAGCATTCAGTACTTC.